These T cell receptor beta chains were read from a single sample in a study of identical twins. One entry per CDR3 protein results from TCRdb running MiXCR on the 5' RACE reads. The profile shows some 1,600,000 distinct CDR3 sequences, more than 30% of them singletons. Material for sequencing was cord blood. The receptors shown here come from a newborn girl in good health. The CDR3 runs from the conserved cysteine through the conserved F or W. A D gene is named only where the DNA matches it firmly. Size is stated for part of the rows, as once, few or many counts, or as a class when the clone is expanded.

clone_size j_call d_call v_call cdr3_aa cdr3_nt
many TRBJ1-2 TRBD1 TRBV20-1 CSASRDRDYGYTF TGCAGTGCTAGCCGGGACAGGGACTATGGCTACACCTTC
few TRBJ2-3 NA TRBV7-2 CASSTQLATIGDTQYF TGTGCCAGCAGCACCCAATTAGCGACGATAGGAGATACGCAGTATTTT
many TRBJ1-2 NA TRBV29-1 CSSTDGYGYTF TGCAGCTCCACAGACGGATATGGCTACACCTTC
NA TRBJ2-2 NA TRBV2 CASTLSTGELFF TGTGCCAGCACCCTGTCTACCGGGGAGCTGTTTTTT
NA TRBJ1-1 NA TRBV21-1 CASSKRDMNTEAFF TGTGCCAGCAGCAAAAGGGACATGAACACTGAAGCTTTCTTT
NA TRBJ1-5 NA TRBV27 CASSSGAHQPQHF TGTGCCAGCAGTTCAGGGGCCCATCAGCCCCAGCATTTT
few TRBJ2-3 NA TRBV13 CASRAAGAIGQYF TGTGCCAGCAGAGCTGCTGGGGCGATCGGGCAGTATTTT
few TRBJ1-2 NA TRBV27 CASSILQGTVSRGYTF TGTGCCAGCAGTATACTACAGGGAACGGTATCTCGTGGCTACACCTTC
NA TRBJ2-3 TRBD2 TRBV20-1 CSALASGRDTQYF TGCAGTGCTCTGGCTAGCGGGAGGGATACGCAGTATTTT
NA TRBJ1-1 NA TRBV30 CAWMYGWNTEAFF TGTGCCTGGATGTATGGGTGGAACACTGAAGCTTTCTTT
few TRBJ2-7 TRBD2 TRBV9 CASSVGWEGYEQYF TGTGCCAGCAGCGTAGGATGGGAGGGCTACGAGCAGTACTTC
NA TRBJ2-1 NA TRBV4-2 CASSASLASRNEQFF TGTGCCAGCAGCGCCAGTCTAGCATCGAGGAATGAGCAGTTCTTC
NA TRBJ2-3 TRBD2 TRBV6-5 CASSRTSVGSTDTQYF TGTGCCAGCAGCCGAACTAGCGTAGGTAGCACAGATACGCAGTATTTT